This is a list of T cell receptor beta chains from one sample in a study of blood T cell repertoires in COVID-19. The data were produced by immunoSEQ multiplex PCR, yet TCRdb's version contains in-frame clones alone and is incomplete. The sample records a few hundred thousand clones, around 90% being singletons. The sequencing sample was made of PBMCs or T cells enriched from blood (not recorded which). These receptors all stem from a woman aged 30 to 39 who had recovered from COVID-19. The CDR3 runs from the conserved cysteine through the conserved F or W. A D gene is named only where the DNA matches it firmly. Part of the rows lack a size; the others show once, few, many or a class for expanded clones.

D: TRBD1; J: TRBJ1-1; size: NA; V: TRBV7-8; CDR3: CASSPTGTGNTEAFF; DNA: TGTGCCAGCAGCCCTACCGGGACAGGGAACACTGAAGCTTTCTTT
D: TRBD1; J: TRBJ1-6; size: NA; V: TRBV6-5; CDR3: CASTKTGGGSPLHF; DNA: TGTGCCAGCACCAAGACAGGGGGCGGGTCACCCCTCCACTTT
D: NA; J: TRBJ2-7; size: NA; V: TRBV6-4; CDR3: CASSDGAWRGPYYEQYF; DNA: TGTGCCAGCAGTGACGGGGCCTGGCGGGGGCCCTACTACGAGCAGTACTTC
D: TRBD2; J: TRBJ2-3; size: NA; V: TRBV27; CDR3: CASRLSGGSTDTQYF; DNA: TGTGCCAGCAGACTCTCGGGGGGGAGCACAGATACGCAGTATTTT
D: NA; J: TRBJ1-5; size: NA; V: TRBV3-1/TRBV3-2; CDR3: CASSQGRQGNQPQHF; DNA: TGTGCCAGCAGCCAAGGCCGGCAGGGGAATCAGCCCCAGCATTTT
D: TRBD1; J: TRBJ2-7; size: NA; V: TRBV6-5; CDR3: CASKPGQGPSEQYF; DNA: TGTGCCAGCAAACCGGGACAGGGCCCCTCCGAGCAGTACTTC
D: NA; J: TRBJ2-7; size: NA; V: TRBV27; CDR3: CASSLQGGEQYF; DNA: TGTGCCAGCAGTTTACAGGGCGGCGAGCAGTACTTC
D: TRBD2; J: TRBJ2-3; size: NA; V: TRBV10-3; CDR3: CAISEPAGGIIDTQYF; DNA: TGTGCCATCAGTGAGCCAGCGGGGGGGATCATAGATACGCAGTATTTT
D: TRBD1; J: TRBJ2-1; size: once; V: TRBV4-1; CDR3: CASSQVAGGYEQFF; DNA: TGCGCCAGCAGCCAAGTTGCAGGGGGCTATGAGCAGTTCTTC
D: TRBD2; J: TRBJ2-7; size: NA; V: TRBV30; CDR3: CAWTGGYEQYF; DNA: TGTGCCTGGACGGGAGGCTACGAGCAGTACTTC
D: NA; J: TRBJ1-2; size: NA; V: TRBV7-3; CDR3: CASSLTSGGAIYGYTF; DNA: TGTGCCAGCAGCTTAACCTCCGGGGGGGCTATCTATGGCTACACCTTC
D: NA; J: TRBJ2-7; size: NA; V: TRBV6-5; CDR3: CASSIRQPSYEQYF; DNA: TGTGCCAGCAGCATAAGACAGCCCTCCTACGAGCAGTACTTC
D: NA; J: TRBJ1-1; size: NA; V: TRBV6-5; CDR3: CASRYREGTEAFF; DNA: TGTGCCAGCAGATACAGAGAGGGCACTGAAGCTTTCTTT
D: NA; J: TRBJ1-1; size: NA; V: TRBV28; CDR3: CASSLRTRNTEAFF; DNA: TGTGCCAGCAGTTTGAGGACTCGAAACACTGAAGCTTTCTTT
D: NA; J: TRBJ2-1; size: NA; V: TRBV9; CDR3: CASSGVDNEQFF; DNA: TGTGCCAGCAGCGGAGTAGACAATGAGCAGTTCTTC
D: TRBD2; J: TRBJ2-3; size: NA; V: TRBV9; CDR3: CASSAGLAGHTQYF; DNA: TGTGCCAGCAGCGCTGGACTAGCGGGGCATACGCAGTATTTT
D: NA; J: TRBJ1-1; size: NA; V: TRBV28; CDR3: CASSLSRINVNTEAFF; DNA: TGTGCCAGCAGTTTGAGCCGAATTAATGTCAACACTGAAGCTTTCTTT
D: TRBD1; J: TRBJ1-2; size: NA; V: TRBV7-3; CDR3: CASRSFLGQEGGRGYTF; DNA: TGTGCCAGCAGGTCGTTCCTCGGACAGGAAGGGGGACGTGGCTACACCTTC
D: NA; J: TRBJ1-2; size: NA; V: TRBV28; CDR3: CASRSGTTFGYTF; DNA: TGTGCCAGCAGATCCGGGACAACCTTCGGCTACACCTTC
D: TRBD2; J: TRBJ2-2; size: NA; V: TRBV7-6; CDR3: CASSLVAGATRNTGELFF; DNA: TGTGCCAGCAGCTTGGTAGCGGGGGCTACCAGGAACACCGGGGAGCTGTTTTTT
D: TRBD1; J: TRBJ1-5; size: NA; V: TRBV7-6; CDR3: CASSLYGGQGWIRNQPQHF; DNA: TGTGCCAGCAGCTTATACGGGGGACAGGGATGGATTCGTAATCAGCCCCAGCATTTT
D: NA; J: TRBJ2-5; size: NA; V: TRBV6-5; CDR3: CASSLTGPETQYF; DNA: TGTGCCAGCAGTTTGACAGGTCCGGAGACCCAGTACTTC
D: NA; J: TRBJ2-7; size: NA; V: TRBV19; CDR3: CASSSWRGRDYEQYF; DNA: TGTGCCAGTAGTTCTTGGCGGGGTCGCGATTACGAGCAGTACTTC
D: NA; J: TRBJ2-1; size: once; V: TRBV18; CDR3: CASAPLAGSSYNEQFF; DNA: TGTGCCAGCGCACCCCTTGCGGGGAGCTCCTACAATGAGCAGTTCTTC
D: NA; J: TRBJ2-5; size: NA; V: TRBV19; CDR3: CASSAQGAEETQYF; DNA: TGTGCCAGTAGTGCCCAAGGGGCGGAAGAGACCCAGTACTTC
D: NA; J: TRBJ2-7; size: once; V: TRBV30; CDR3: CALTGTLTYEQYF; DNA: TGTGCCTTGACCGGGACTTTAACCTACGAGCAGTACTTC
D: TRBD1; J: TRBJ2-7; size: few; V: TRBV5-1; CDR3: CASRPPGQGKEQYF; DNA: TGCGCCAGCAGACCGCCGGGACAGGGAAAAGAGCAGTACTTC
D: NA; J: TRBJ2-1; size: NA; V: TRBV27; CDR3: CASSLLRWRNGGEQFF; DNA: TGTGCCAGCAGTTTATTGCGATGGCGAAACGGGGGTGAGCAGTTCTTC
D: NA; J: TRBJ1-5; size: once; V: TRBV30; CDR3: CAWSVADNQPQHF; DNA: TGTGCCTGGAGTGTCGCGGATAATCAGCCCCAGCATTTT
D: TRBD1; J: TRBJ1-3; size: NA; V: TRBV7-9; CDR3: CASSSPGTGGRNTIYF; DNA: TGTGCCAGCAGCTCCCCCGGGACAGGGGGCAGAAACACCATATATTTT
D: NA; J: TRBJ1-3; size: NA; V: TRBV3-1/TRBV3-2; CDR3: CASSQDWEGLSGNTIYF; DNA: TGTGCCAGCAGCCAAGACTGGGAGGGCCTCTCTGGAAACACCATATATTTT
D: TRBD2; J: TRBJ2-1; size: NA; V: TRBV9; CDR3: CASSADRLAGGYNEQFF; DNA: TGTGCCAGCAGCGCTGACCGACTAGCGGGGGGGTACAATGAGCAGTTCTTC
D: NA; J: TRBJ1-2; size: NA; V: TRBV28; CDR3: CASSSIGTIYGYTF; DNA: TGTGCCAGCAGTTCGATAGGGACAATCTATGGCTACACCTTC
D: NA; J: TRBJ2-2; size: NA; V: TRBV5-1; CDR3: CASRQGGSNTGELFF; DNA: TGCGCCAGCAGACAGGGAGGGTCGAACACCGGGGAGCTGTTTTTT
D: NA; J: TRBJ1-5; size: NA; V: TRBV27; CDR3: CASSYYSNQPQHF; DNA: TGTGCCAGCAGTTACTATAGCAATCAGCCCCAGCATTTT
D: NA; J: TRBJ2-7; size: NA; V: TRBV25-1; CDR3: CATGRGGSYEQYF; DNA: TGTGCCACTGGCAGGGGAGGGTCCTACGAGCAGTACTTC
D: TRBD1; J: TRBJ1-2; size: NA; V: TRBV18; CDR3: CASSRRQGDYGYTF; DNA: TGTGCCAGCTCCCGCCGACAGGGTGACTATGGCTACACCTTC
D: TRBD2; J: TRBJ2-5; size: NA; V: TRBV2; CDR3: CASTGGGTWETQYF; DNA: TGTGCCAGCACGGGAGGGGGGACATGGGAGACCCAGTACTTC
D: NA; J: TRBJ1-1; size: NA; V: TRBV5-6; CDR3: CASSVAGVNTEAFF; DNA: TGTGCCAGCAGCGTAGCAGGGGTGAACACTGAAGCTTTCTTT